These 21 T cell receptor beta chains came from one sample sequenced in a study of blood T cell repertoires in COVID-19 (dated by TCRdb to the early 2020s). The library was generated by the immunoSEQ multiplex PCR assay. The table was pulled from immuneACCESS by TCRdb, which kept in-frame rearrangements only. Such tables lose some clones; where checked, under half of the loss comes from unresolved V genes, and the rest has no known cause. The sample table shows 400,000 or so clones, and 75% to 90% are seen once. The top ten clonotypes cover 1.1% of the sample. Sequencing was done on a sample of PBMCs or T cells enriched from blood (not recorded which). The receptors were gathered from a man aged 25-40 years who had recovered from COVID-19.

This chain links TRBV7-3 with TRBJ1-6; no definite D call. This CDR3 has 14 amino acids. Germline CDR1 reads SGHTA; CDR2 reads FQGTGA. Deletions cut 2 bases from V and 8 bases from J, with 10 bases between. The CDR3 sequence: CASSLGPGDSPLHF. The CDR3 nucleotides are TGTGCCAGCAGCTTAGGCCCCGGGGATTCACCCCTCCACTTT.

The CDR3 loop reads CASSIDLSRGNYGYTF. CDR3 coding DNA: TGTGCCAGTAGTATAGATCTATCGAGGGGGAACTATGGCTACACCTTC. This chain connects TRBV19 to TRBJ1-2; the D gene is possibly TRBD1 (6 bases). Per germline, CDR1 LNHDA and CDR2 SQIVND (reference sequence). The V and J ends lost 0 bases and 2 bases respectively, with 13 bases between them. This CDR3 spans 16 amino acids.

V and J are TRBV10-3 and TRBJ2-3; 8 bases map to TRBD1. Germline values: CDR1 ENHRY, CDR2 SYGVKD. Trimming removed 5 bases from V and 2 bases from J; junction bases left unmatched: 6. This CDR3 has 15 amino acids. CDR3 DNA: TGTGCCATCAGTCCGGGACAGGTGATCACAGATACGCAGTATTTT. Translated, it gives CAISPGQVITDTQYF.

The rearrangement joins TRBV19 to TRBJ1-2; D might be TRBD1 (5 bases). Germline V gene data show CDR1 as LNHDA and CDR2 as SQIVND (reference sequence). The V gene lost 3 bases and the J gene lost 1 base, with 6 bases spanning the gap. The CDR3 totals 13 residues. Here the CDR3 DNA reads TGTGCCAGTAGTATGACAGTTAACTATGGCTACACCTTC. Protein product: CASSMTVNYGYTF.

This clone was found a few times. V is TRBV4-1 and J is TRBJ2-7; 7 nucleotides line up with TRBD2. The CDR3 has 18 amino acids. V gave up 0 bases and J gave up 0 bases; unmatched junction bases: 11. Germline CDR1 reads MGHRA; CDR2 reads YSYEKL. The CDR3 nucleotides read TGCGCCAGCAGCCAAGATCGGGTAGGGCGGGGGTACTCCTACGAGCAGTACTTC. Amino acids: CASSQDRVGRGYSYEQYF.

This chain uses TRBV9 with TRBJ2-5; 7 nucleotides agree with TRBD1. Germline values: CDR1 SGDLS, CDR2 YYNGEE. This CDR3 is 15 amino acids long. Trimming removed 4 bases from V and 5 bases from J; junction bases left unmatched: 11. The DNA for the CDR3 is TGTGCCAGCAGCCTCACAGGGGCCCCCCCCGAGACCCAGTACTTC. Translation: CASSLTGAPPETQYF.

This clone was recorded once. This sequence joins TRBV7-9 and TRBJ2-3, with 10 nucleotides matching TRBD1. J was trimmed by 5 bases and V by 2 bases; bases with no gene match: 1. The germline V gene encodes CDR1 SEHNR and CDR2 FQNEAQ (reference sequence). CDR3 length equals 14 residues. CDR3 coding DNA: TGTGCCAGCAGCTTATGGGACAGGGGAGATACGCAGTATTTT. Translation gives CASSLWDRGDTQYF.

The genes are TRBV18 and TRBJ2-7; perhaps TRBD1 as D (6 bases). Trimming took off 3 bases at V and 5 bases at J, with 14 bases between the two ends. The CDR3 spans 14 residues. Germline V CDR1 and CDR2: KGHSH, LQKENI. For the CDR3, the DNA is TGTGCCAGCTCACCGGGGGCCACCTCGAACGAGCAGTACTTC. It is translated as CASSPGATSNEQYF.

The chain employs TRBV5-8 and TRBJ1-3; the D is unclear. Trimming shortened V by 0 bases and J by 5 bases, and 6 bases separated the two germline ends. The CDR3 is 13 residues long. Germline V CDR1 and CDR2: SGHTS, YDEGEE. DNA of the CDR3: TGTGCCAGCAGCTTGGACAGTAGAAACACCATATATTTT. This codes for CASSLDSRNTIYF.

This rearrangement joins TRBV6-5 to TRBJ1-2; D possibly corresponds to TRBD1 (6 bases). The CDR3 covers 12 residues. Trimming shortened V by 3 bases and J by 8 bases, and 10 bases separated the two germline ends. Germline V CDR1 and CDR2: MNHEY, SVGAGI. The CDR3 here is CASSYNREGYTF. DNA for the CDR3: TGTGCCAGCAGTTATAACAGGGAGGGCTACACCTTC.

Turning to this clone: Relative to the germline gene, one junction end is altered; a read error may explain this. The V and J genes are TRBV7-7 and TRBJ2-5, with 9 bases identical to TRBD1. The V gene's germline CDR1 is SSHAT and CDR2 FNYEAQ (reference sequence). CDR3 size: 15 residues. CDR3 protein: CASSSGTGTGETQYF. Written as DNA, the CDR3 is TGTGCTAGCAGTTCCGGGACAGGGACGGGAGAGACCCAGTACTTC.

The CDR3, as DNA: TGTGCCAGCAACTTGGGACAGGGGGAAGCTTTCTTT. This codes for CASNLGQGEAFF. The chain combines TRBV28 with TRBJ1-1; TRBD1 matches at 10 bases. V was pared by 7 bases and J by 8 bases, with 4 bases of the junction left unmatched. CDR1 MDHEN and CDR2 SYDVKM come from the germline V gene. The CDR3 contains 12 residues. Based on the CDR3 plus reference TRBV28 and TRBJ1-1, the full variable domain is DVKVTQSSRYLVKRTGEKVFLECVQDMDHENMFWYRQDPGLGLRLIYFSYDVKMKEKGDIPEGYSVSREKKERFSLILESASTNQTSMYLCASNLGQGEAFFGQGTRLTVV.

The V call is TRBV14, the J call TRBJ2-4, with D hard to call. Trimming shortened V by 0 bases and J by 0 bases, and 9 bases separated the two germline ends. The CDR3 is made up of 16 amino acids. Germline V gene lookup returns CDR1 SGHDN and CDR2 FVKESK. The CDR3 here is CASSQDPSLAKNIQYF. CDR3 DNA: TGTGCCAGCAGCCAAGACCCGAGTCTAGCCAAAAACATTCAGTACTTC.

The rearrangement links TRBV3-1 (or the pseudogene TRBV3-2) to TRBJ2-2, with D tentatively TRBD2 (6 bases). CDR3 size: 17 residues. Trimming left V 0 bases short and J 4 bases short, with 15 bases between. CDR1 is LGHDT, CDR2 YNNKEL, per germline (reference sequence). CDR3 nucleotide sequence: TGTGCCAGCAGCCAAGATCTGGCTAGCGTCGTCACCGGGGAGCTGTTTTTT. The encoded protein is CASSQDLASVVTGELFF.

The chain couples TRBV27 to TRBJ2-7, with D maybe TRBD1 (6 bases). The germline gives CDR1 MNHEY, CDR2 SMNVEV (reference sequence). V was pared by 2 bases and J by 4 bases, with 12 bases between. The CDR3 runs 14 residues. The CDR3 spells CASSLGDTVYEQYF. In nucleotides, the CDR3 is TGTGCCAGCAGTTTAGGGGACACAGTTTACGAGCAGTACTTC.

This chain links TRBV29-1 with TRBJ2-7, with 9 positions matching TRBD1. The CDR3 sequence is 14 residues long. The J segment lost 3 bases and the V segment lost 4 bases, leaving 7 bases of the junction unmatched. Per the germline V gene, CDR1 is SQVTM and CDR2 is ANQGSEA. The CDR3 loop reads CSVAGPTGGYEQYF. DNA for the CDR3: TGCAGCGTTGCGGGACCGACAGGGGGCTACGAGCAGTACTTC.

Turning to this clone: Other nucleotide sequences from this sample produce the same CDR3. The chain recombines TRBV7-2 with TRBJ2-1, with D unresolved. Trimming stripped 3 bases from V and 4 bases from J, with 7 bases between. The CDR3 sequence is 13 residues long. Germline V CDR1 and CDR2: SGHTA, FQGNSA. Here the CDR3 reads CASSLQVYNEQFF. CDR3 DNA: TGTGCCAGCAGCTTGCAGGTTTACAATGAGCAGTTCTTC.

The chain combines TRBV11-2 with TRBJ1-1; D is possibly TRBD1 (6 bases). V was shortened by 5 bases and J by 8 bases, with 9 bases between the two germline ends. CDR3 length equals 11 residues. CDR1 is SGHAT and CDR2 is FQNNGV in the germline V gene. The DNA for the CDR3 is TGTGCCAGCAGCGTTGGGACAGAAGCTTTCTTT. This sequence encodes CASSVGTEAFF.

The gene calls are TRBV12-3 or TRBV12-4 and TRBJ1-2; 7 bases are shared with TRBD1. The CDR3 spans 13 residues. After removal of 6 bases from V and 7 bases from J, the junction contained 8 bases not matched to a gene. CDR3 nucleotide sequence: TGTGCCAGCAGCAACACCAGACAGGGTGGCTACACCTTC. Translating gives CASSNTRQGGYTF.

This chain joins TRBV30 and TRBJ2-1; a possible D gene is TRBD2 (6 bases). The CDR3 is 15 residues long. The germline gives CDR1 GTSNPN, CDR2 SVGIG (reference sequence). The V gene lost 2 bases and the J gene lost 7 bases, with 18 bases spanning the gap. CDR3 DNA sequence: TGTGCCTGGAGTTGGGAGTTTGGGGGGTCGAATGAGCAGTTCTTC. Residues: CAWSWEFGGSNEQFF.

Written as DNA, the CDR3 is TGTGCCACCAGCGACGGGATCTATGGCTACACCTTC. As protein: CATSDGIYGYTF. The chain couples TRBV24-1 to TRBJ1-2, with no clear D. Germline CDR1 KGHDR, CDR2 SFDVKD. The CDR3 is made up of 12 amino acids. V was cut by 7 bases and J by 4 bases, with 9 bases left in between.